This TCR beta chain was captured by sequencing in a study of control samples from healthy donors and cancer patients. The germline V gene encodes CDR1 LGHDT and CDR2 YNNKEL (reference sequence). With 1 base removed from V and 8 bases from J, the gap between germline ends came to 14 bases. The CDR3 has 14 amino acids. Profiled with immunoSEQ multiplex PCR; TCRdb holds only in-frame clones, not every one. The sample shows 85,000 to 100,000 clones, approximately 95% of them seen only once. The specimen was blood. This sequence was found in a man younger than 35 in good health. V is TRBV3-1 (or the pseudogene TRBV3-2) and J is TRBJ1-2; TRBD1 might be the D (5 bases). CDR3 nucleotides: TGTGCCAGCAGCCAAGTATTAGGGGTTTTCGGCTACACCTTC. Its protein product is CASSQVLGVFGYTF.